This is a list of T cell receptor beta chains from one sample in a study of T cells in Graves' hyperthyroidism and ophthalmopathy. TCRdb processed the multiplex PCR reads anew with MiXCR; each CDR3 protein has one entry. The table records a few hundred thousand distinct CDR3 sequences, around a sixth of them present only once. Material for sequencing was blood. These receptors all stem from a middle-aged woman with Graves' ophthalmopathy. Each CDR3 is given with its conserved first and last residue. D genes are given only for firm matches. For some rows the clone size is stated as once, few or many, or as a class when expanded; others skip it.

CASTEFGPQHF | TGTGCCAGCACCGAATTCGGGCCCCAGCATTTT | TRBJ1-5 | NA | TRBV6-1 | NA
CAWSGGETQYF | TGTGCCTGGAGTGGAGGGGAGACCCAGTACTTC | TRBJ2-5 | NA | TRBV30 | many
CASSLDSRSYEQYF | TGTGCCAGCAGTTTGGACTCCCGCTCCTACGAGCAGTACTTC | TRBJ2-7 | NA | TRBV28 | many
CASNEGGNQPQHF | TGTGCCAGCAATGAGGGTGGCAATCAGCCCCAGCATTTT | TRBJ1-5 | NA | TRBV28 | NA
CASSLVEVRSYEQYF | TGTGCCAGCAGCTTAGTGGAGGTACGCTCCTACGAGCAGTACTTC | TRBJ2-7 | NA | TRBV7-8 | NA
CASSQGPGHPSEQYF | TGTGCCAGCAGCCAAGGGCCGGGACACCCGTCTGAGCAGTACTTC | TRBJ2-7 | NA | TRBV14 | many
CASRSTGASSYEQYF | TGTGCCAGCCGTTCTACAGGGGCCAGCTCCTACGAGCAGTACTTC | TRBJ2-7 | TRBD1 | TRBV6-5 | NA
CAISGGETQYF | TGTGCCATCTCTGGGGGAGAGACCCAGTACTTC | TRBJ2-5 | NA | TRBV10-3 | NA
CATSPLGRANNQPQHF | TGTGCCACCTCCCCCCTCGGCAGGGCGAACAATCAGCCCCAGCATTTT | TRBJ1-5 | NA | TRBV11-2 | NA
CSAATSGRETQYF | TGCAGTGCCGCGACTAGCGGTCGTGAGACCCAGTACTTC | TRBJ2-5 | TRBD2 | TRBV20-1 | many
CSAIRDTYSNQPQHF | TGCAGTGCTATCCGGGACACCTATAGCAATCAGCCCCAGCATTTT | TRBJ1-5 | NA | TRBV20-1 | many
CASSMSRNQETQYF | TGTGCCAGTAGTATGAGCAGAAACCAAGAGACCCAGTACTTC | TRBJ2-5 | NA | TRBV19 | few
CASSAVSYEQYF | TGTGCCAGCAGTGCAGTCTCCTACGAGCAGTACTTC | TRBJ2-7 | NA | TRBV28 | few
CAWSILDRNTEAFF | TGTGCCTGGAGTATCCTGGACAGGAACACTGAAGCTTTCTTT | TRBJ1-1 | NA | TRBV30 | many
CASKLRGNRGANTGELFF | TGTGCCAGTAAATTGAGGGGGAATCGCGGAGCGAACACCGGGGAGCTGTTTTTT | TRBJ2-2 | NA | TRBV19 | many
CASSHPQRAPYNEQFF | TGTGCCAGCAGCCACCCTCAGCGGGCTCCCTACAATGAGCAGTTCTTC | TRBJ2-1 | NA | TRBV6-1 | few
CASSEIGTVDYEQYF | TGTGCCAGCAGCGAAATCGGGACAGTAGACTACGAGCAGTACTTC | TRBJ2-7 | TRBD1 | TRBV28 | NA
CSASDRALTGYTF | TGCAGTGCTAGTGACAGGGCGTTGACTGGCTACACCTTC | TRBJ1-2 | TRBD1 | TRBV20-1 | many
CSADIAGMNTEAFF | TGCAGCGCTGATATCGCGGGTATGAACACTGAAGCTTTCTTT | TRBJ1-1 | NA | TRBV29-1 | many
CAFQVDTEAFF | TGTGCCTTTCAGGTCGACACTGAAGCTTTCTTT | TRBJ1-1 | NA | TRBV30 | many
CSAEKGALGDGYTF | TGCAGTGCTGAAAAGGGGGCGCTTGGAGATGGCTACACCTTC | TRBJ1-2 | TRBD1 | TRBV20-1 | many
CASSRGSEAFF | TGTGCCAGCAGCCGAGGTTCTGAAGCTTTCTTT | TRBJ1-1 | NA | TRBV6-2/TRBV6-3 | many
CASSLNRGDTGELFF | TGCGCCAGCAGCCTAAACAGGGGAGACACCGGGGAGCTGTTTTTT | TRBJ2-2 | TRBD1 | TRBV4-1 | NA
CASSPGGSDQETQYF | TGTGCCAGCAGCCCAGGGGGCAGCGACCAAGAGACCCAGTACTTC | TRBJ2-5 | TRBD1 | TRBV7-2 | many
CASSYVGRDTEAFF | TGTGCCAGCAGTTACGTAGGTAGGGACACTGAAGCTTTCTTT | TRBJ1-1 | NA | TRBV6-5 | many
CASRGRESPGYTF | TGTGCCAGCAGAGGGAGGGAATCTCCTGGCTACACCTTC | TRBJ1-2 | NA | TRBV2 | many
CASSERGQGSARGEQYF | TGTGCCAGCAGTGAGAGGGGACAGGGATCCGCGCGGGGCGAGCAGTACTTC | TRBJ2-7 | TRBD1 | TRBV27 | many
CASSPGTGENYGYTF | TGTGCCAGCAGTCCCGGGACAGGGGAGAACTATGGCTACACCTTC | TRBJ1-2 | TRBD1 | TRBV28 | NA
CASSRRIGNYGYTF | TGTGCCAGTAGTAGGCGAATTGGGAACTATGGCTACACCTTC | TRBJ1-2 | NA | TRBV19 | many
CASSLVRASSGYTF | TGTGCCAGCAGCTTGGTCCGCGCGTCGTCTGGCTACACCTTC | TRBJ1-2 | NA | TRBV11-1 | many
CASSLKGTQPQHF | TGTGCCAGCAGTCTGAAGGGGACTCAGCCCCAGCATTTT | TRBJ1-5 | NA | TRBV12-3/TRBV12-4 | NA
CASSPPTQGKAFF | TGTGCCAGCAGCCCCCCGACGCAAGGGAAGGCTTTCTTT | TRBJ1-1 | NA | TRBV28 | NA
CASSANRGPLDGYTF | TGCGCCAGCAGCGCAAACAGGGGACCCTTGGATGGCTACACCTTC | TRBJ1-2 | TRBD1 | TRBV4-3 | many
CASSESFWTGSTEAFF | TGTGCCAGCAGTGAAAGTTTTTGGACAGGGAGCACTGAAGCTTTCTTT | TRBJ1-1 | TRBD1 | TRBV6-1 | many
CASSSPTMKYEQYF | TGTGCCAGCAGTTCCCCGACTATGAAGTACGAGCAGTACTTC | TRBJ2-7 | NA | TRBV12-3/TRBV12-4 | many
CASRRVGEQYF | TGTGCCAGCAGACGAGTCGGGGAGCAGTACTTC | TRBJ2-7 | NA | TRBV11-2 | NA
CAGSYSRSPYEAFF | TGTGCCGGCAGTTACTCGAGGTCCCCTTATGAAGCTTTCTTT | TRBJ1-1 | NA | TRBV6-5 | once
CATRGGRGETQYF | TGTGCCACTAGAGGGGGGCGGGGAGAGACCCAGTACTTC | TRBJ2-5 | NA | TRBV28 | NA
CASTRTGGDYGYTF | TGTGCCAGCACCAGGACAGGGGGAGACTATGGCTACACCTTC | TRBJ1-2 | TRBD1 | TRBV6-1 | many
CATSDPRQGARGIQYF | TGTGCCACCAGTGACCCCAGACAGGGGGCTAGGGGCATTCAGTACTTC | TRBJ2-4 | TRBD1 | TRBV24-1 | many
CASSLVGRGRTKDEQYF | TGCGCCAGCAGCTTGGTCGGCAGGGGGCGAACGAAGGACGAGCAGTACTTC | TRBJ2-7 | TRBD1 | TRBV5-1 | many
CASSQDGGSNQPQHF | TGCGCCAGCAGCCAAGACGGGGGGTCCAATCAGCCCCAGCATTTT | TRBJ1-5 | NA | TRBV4-1 | many
CASSPNRGAINGYTF | TGTGCCAGCAGCCCCAACAGGGGTGCAATAAATGGCTACACCTTC | TRBJ1-2 | TRBD1 | TRBV7-9 | many
CASSYEVSYEQYF | TGTGCCAGCAGTTACGAGGTCTCCTACGAGCAGTACTTC | TRBJ2-7 | NA | TRBV6-2/TRBV6-3 | many
CASSLTLDRPQHF | TGTGCCAGCAGTTTAACTCTCGATCGGCCCCAGCATTTT | TRBJ1-5 | NA | TRBV27 | many
CASTIDGNQPQPF | TGTGCCAGCACGATAGATGGAAATCAGCCCCAGCCTTTT | TRBJ1-5 | NA | TRBV6-4 | NA
CASSFDHRMNTGELFF | TGTGCCAGCAGCTTTGATCACAGGATGAACACCGGGGAGCTGTTTTTT | TRBJ2-2 | NA | TRBV11-2 | many
CASRDGTSGRYTGELFF | TGTGCCAGTAGAGACGGGACTAGCGGGAGGTACACCGGGGAGCTGTTTTTT | TRBJ2-2 | TRBD2 | TRBV19 | many
CASSRMDRRNGYTF | TGTGCCAGCAGTCGAATGGACAGAAGGAATGGCTACACCTTC | TRBJ1-2 | NA | TRBV27 | many
CASSFGDRDYEQYF | TGTGCCAGCAGCTTCGGGGACAGGGACTACGAGCAGTACTTC | TRBJ2-7 | TRBD1 | TRBV7-9 | many
CASRDFTYEQYF | TGTGCCAGCCGGGACTTCACCTACGAGCAGTACTTC | TRBJ2-7 | NA | TRBV12-3/TRBV12-4 | many
CASSWTTPGLGEQYF | TGTGCCAGCAGCTGGACTACCCCGGGCTTGGGCGAGCAGTACTTC | TRBJ2-7 | NA | TRBV11-1 | many
CAWSVQGYYGYTF | TGTGCCTGGAGTGTACAGGGCTACTATGGCTACACCTTC | TRBJ1-2 | NA | TRBV30 | once
CASSSRRPQRGGDYGYTF | TGTGCCAGCAGCTCAAGACGCCCACAGAGAGGGGGGGACTATGGCTACACCTTC | TRBJ1-2 | NA | TRBV11-1 | few
CASKSRGTGGLTQPQHF | TGTGCCAGCAAAAGTCGCGGGACAGGGGGCCTAACTCAGCCCCAGCATTTT | TRBJ1-5 | TRBD1 | TRBV28 | NA